Listed below are T cell receptor beta chains from one sample, sequenced in a study of blood T cell repertoires in COVID-19. Some clones are missing from TCRdb's copy, which holds only in-frame ones; the method was immunoSEQ multiplex PCR. The repertoire holds about 48,000 clones, roughly 82% seen once, with 7% to 8.5% in the top ten. The sample comprised peripheral blood. These TCRs come from a man in his forties with acute or convalescent COVID-19. CDR3s include the opening cysteine and the closing phenylalanine or tryptophan. The D gene is left open where the match is weak. Not every row has a clone size; where given, it reads once, few, many or a size class.

clone size: NA; J gene: TRBJ2-7; V gene: TRBV3-1/TRBV3-2; D gene: NA; CDR3 protein: CASSRGRGGSPYEQYF; CDR3 DNA: TGTGCCAGCAGCCGGGGGCGTGGCGGAAGCCCCTACGAGCAGTACTTC
clone size: NA; J gene: TRBJ2-1; V gene: TRBV4-2; D gene: TRBD2; CDR3 protein: CASSQEGRESDEQFF; CDR3 DNA: TGTGCCAGCAGCCAAGAGGGGAGGGAGAGCGATGAGCAGTTCTTC
clone size: NA; J gene: TRBJ2-7; V gene: TRBV7-9; D gene: NA; CDR3 protein: CASSLLTDSYEQYF; CDR3 DNA: TGTGCCAGCAGCTTGTTGACAGATTCCTACGAGCAGTACTTC
clone size: NA; J gene: TRBJ2-3; V gene: TRBV10-3; D gene: NA; CDR3 protein: CAISDGRGTDTQYF; CDR3 DNA: TGTGCCATCAGTGATGGCCGGGGAACAGATACGCAGTATTTT
clone size: NA; J gene: TRBJ1-3; V gene: TRBV3-1/TRBV3-2; D gene: NA; CDR3 protein: CASSQGGVGNTIYF; CDR3 DNA: TGTGCCAGCAGCCAAGGGGGGGTTGGAAACACCATATATTTT
clone size: NA; J gene: TRBJ1-2; V gene: TRBV18; D gene: NA; CDR3 protein: CASSGDLYGYTF; CDR3 DNA: TGTGCCAGCTCAGGAGACCTCTATGGCTACACCTTC
clone size: NA; J gene: TRBJ1-4; V gene: TRBV7-9; D gene: TRBD1; CDR3 protein: CASSLVTGGRNEKLFF; CDR3 DNA: TGTGCCAGCAGCTTAGTGACAGGGGGTCGTAATGAAAAACTGTTTTTT
clone size: few; J gene: TRBJ1-1; V gene: TRBV6-2/TRBV6-3; D gene: TRBD1; CDR3 protein: CASSVRGQRTEAFF; CDR3 DNA: TGTGCCAGCAGCGTGAGGGGGCAGAGGACTGAAGCTTTCTTT
clone size: NA; J gene: TRBJ2-1; V gene: TRBV9; D gene: NA; CDR3 protein: CASSLATSYNEQFF; CDR3 DNA: TGTGCCAGCAGCTTGGCCACCTCCTACAATGAGCAGTTCTTC
clone size: NA; J gene: TRBJ2-3; V gene: TRBV5-1; D gene: NA; CDR3 protein: CASSLAYGGGRTDTQYF; CDR3 DNA: TGCGCCAGCAGCTTGGCCTATGGCGGGGGCCGGACAGATACGCAGTATTTT
clone size: once; J gene: TRBJ2-5; V gene: TRBV7-9; D gene: NA; CDR3 protein: CASSPGILQETQYF; CDR3 DNA: TGTGCCAGCAGCCCAGGGATCCTCCAAGAGACCCAGTACTTC
clone size: NA; J gene: TRBJ1-6; V gene: TRBV3-1/TRBV3-2; D gene: TRBD1; CDR3 protein: CASSQDRVYSPLHF; CDR3 DNA: TGTGCCAGCAGCCAGGACAGGGTTTATTCACCCCTCCACTTT
clone size: NA; J gene: TRBJ1-1; V gene: TRBV27; D gene: TRBD1; CDR3 protein: CASSFPPQGARNLNTEAFF; CDR3 DNA: TGTGCCAGCAGTTTCCCCCCTCAGGGGGCTCGTAATCTGAACACTGAAGCTTTCTTT
clone size: NA; J gene: TRBJ2-7; V gene: TRBV28; D gene: TRBD1; CDR3 protein: CASSFWGTGGAYEQYF; CDR3 DNA: TGTGCCAGCAGTTTTTGGGGGACAGGGGGCGCGTACGAGCAGTACTTC
clone size: NA; J gene: TRBJ2-1; V gene: TRBV24-1; D gene: TRBD1; CDR3 protein: CATSDPADRGTYNEQFF; CDR3 DNA: TGTGCCACCAGTGATCCCGCGGACAGGGGGACCTACAATGAGCAGTTCTTC
clone size: NA; J gene: TRBJ2-3; V gene: TRBV24-1; D gene: TRBD2; CDR3 protein: CATSDPRGLAGDNTDTQYF; CDR3 DNA: TGTGCCACCAGTGATCCCCGGGGACTAGCGGGGGATAACACAGATACGCAGTATTTT
clone size: NA; J gene: TRBJ2-7; V gene: TRBV10-3; D gene: NA; CDR3 protein: CATENRTPPYEQYF; CDR3 DNA: TGTGCCACCGAGAACAGGACCCCCCCCTACGAGCAGTACTTC
clone size: NA; J gene: TRBJ2-5; V gene: TRBV5-1; D gene: TRBD1; CDR3 protein: CASRPGQGTHETQYF; CDR3 DNA: TGCGCCAGCAGACCGGGACAGGGAACCCATGAGACCCAGTACTTC
clone size: NA; J gene: TRBJ2-3; V gene: TRBV2; D gene: NA; CDR3 protein: CASSEFSARDTQYF; CDR3 DNA: TGTGCCAGCAGTGAATTCTCCGCGAGGGATACGCAGTATTTT
clone size: NA; J gene: TRBJ2-5; V gene: TRBV3-1/TRBV3-2; D gene: TRBD1; CDR3 protein: CASSYLRGRGETQYF; CDR3 DNA: TGTGCCAGCAGCTACCTAAGGGGGCGCGGAGAGACCCAGTACTTC
clone size: NA; J gene: TRBJ2-3; V gene: TRBV5-1; D gene: NA; CDR3 protein: CASSSAGRSTDTQYF; CDR3 DNA: TGCGCCAGCAGCTCGGCTGGGCGCAGCACAGATACGCAGTATTTT
clone size: NA; J gene: TRBJ2-7; V gene: TRBV12-3/TRBV12-4; D gene: NA; CDR3 protein: CASSLGGAGEQYF; CDR3 DNA: TGTGCCAGCAGTTTGGGGGGAGCCGGCGAGCAGTACTTC
clone size: NA; J gene: TRBJ1-1; V gene: TRBV5-5; D gene: NA; CDR3 protein: CASSSQVNTEAFF; CDR3 DNA: TGTGCCAGCAGCTCCCAGGTGAACACTGAAGCTTTCTTT
clone size: few; J gene: TRBJ1-6; V gene: TRBV6-6; D gene: TRBD1; CDR3 protein: CASGTPGQGASPLHF; CDR3 DNA: TGTGCCAGCGGAACTCCGGGACAGGGGGCTTCACCCCTCCACTTT
clone size: NA; J gene: TRBJ1-5; V gene: TRBV5-8; D gene: TRBD1; CDR3 protein: CASSPDREDQPQHF; CDR3 DNA: TGTGCCAGCAGCCCCGACAGGGAGGACCAGCCCCAGCATTTT
clone size: once; J gene: TRBJ2-2; V gene: TRBV30; D gene: TRBD1; CDR3 protein: CAWSTRGTGELFF; CDR3 DNA: TGTGCCTGGAGCACCAGGGGGACCGGGGAGCTGTTTTTT
clone size: NA; J gene: TRBJ1-1; V gene: TRBV7-8; D gene: NA; CDR3 protein: CASSLNPARGGVNTEAFF; CDR3 DNA: TGTGCCAGCAGCCTAAACCCGGCCAGGGGTGGGGTGAACACTGAAGCTTTCTTT
clone size: NA; J gene: TRBJ2-1; V gene: TRBV15; D gene: NA; CDR3 protein: CATLRGTSYNEQFF; CDR3 DNA: TGTGCCACCCTAAGGGGTACTTCCTACAATGAGCAGTTCTTC
clone size: NA; J gene: TRBJ1-6; V gene: TRBV11-2; D gene: NA; CDR3 protein: CASSGQISSYNSPLHF; CDR3 DNA: TGTGCCAGCAGCGGACAGATTAGCTCCTATAATTCACCCCTCCACTTT
clone size: NA; J gene: TRBJ2-1; V gene: TRBV24-1; D gene: NA; CDR3 protein: CATSDTAFSYNEQFF; CDR3 DNA: TGTGCCACCAGTGATACAGCCTTCTCCTACAATGAGCAGTTCTTC
clone size: once; J gene: TRBJ1-3; V gene: TRBV18; D gene: TRBD1; CDR3 protein: CASSPGLDRGRGNTIYF; CDR3 DNA: TGTGCCAGCTCACCCGGTTTGGACAGGGGGCGTGGAAACACCATATATTTT
clone size: NA; J gene: TRBJ1-2; V gene: TRBV7-2; D gene: NA; CDR3 protein: CASSRYGVNYGYTF; CDR3 DNA: TGTGCCAGCAGCCGTTACGGGGTTAACTATGGCTACACCTTC
clone size: NA; J gene: TRBJ2-5; V gene: TRBV18; D gene: NA; CDR3 protein: CASSAIQAQETQYF; CDR3 DNA: TGTGCCAGCTCAGCAATACAGGCCCAAGAGACCCAGTACTTC
clone size: few; J gene: TRBJ2-7; V gene: TRBV19; D gene: NA; CDR3 protein: CASSRTLFYEQYF; CDR3 DNA: TGTGCCAGTAGTAGGACACTTTTCTACGAGCAGTACTTC
clone size: NA; J gene: TRBJ2-5; V gene: TRBV10-1; D gene: NA; CDR3 protein: CASSMRGQETQYF; CDR3 DNA: TGCGCCAGCAGTATGCGGGGCCAAGAGACCCAGTACTTC
clone size: NA; J gene: TRBJ1-1; V gene: TRBV28; D gene: TRBD1; CDR3 protein: CASIDDRGVVGTEAFF; CDR3 DNA: TGTGCCAGCATCGACGACAGGGGAGTGGTGGGCACTGAAGCTTTCTTT
clone size: once; J gene: TRBJ2-7; V gene: TRBV30; D gene: NA; CDR3 protein: CAWSRRGPSYEQYF; CDR3 DNA: TGTGCCTGGAGTCGGAGGGGGCCGTCCTACGAGCAGTACTTC
clone size: NA; J gene: TRBJ2-1; V gene: TRBV5-1; D gene: NA; CDR3 protein: CASSLAEGYEQFF; CDR3 DNA: TGCGCCAGCAGCTTGGCCGAGGGTTATGAGCAGTTCTTC
clone size: NA; J gene: TRBJ2-1; V gene: TRBV2; D gene: NA; CDR3 protein: CASSEWRGQVDEQFF; CDR3 DNA: TGTGCCAGCAGTGAATGGCGGGGTCAGGTCGATGAGCAGTTCTTC
clone size: NA; J gene: TRBJ2-5; V gene: TRBV4-1; D gene: TRBD1; CDR3 protein: CASSRDSFREETQYF; CDR3 DNA: TGCGCCAGCAGCCGGGACAGCTTCAGAGAGGAGACCCAGTACTTC
clone size: NA; J gene: TRBJ1-5; V gene: TRBV5-1; D gene: NA; CDR3 protein: CASSIGVASNQPQHF; CDR3 DNA: TGCGCCAGCAGCATTGGTGTAGCAAGCAATCAGCCCCAGCATTTT
clone size: NA; J gene: TRBJ1-4; V gene: TRBV5-1; D gene: NA; CDR3 protein: CASSLDWGATNEKLFF; CDR3 DNA: TGCGCCAGCAGCTTGGATTGGGGGGCAACTAATGAAAAACTGTTTTTT
clone size: NA; J gene: TRBJ2-1; V gene: TRBV15; D gene: NA; CDR3 protein: CATSRAASYNEQFF; CDR3 DNA: TGTGCCACCAGCAGAGCCGCCAGCTACAATGAGCAGTTCTTC
clone size: NA; J gene: TRBJ1-2; V gene: TRBV27; D gene: NA; CDR3 protein: CASSFGGLGNYGYTF; CDR3 DNA: TGTGCCAGCAGTTTCGGGGGTCTAGGTAACTATGGCTACACCTTC
clone size: NA; J gene: TRBJ1-4; V gene: TRBV18; D gene: NA; CDR3 protein: CASSPQGFLGEKLFF; CDR3 DNA: TGTGCCAGCTCACCACAGGGGTTTTTAGGCGAAAAACTGTTTTTT
clone size: NA; J gene: TRBJ1-4; V gene: TRBV7-6; D gene: NA; CDR3 protein: CASSFSRGDGEKLFF; CDR3 DNA: TGTGCCAGCAGCTTTAGTCGGGGGGACGGAGAAAAACTGTTTTTT
clone size: NA; J gene: TRBJ1-1; V gene: TRBV7-9; D gene: NA; CDR3 protein: CASSLRSEAFF; CDR3 DNA: TGTGCCAGCAGCTTAAGGAGCGAAGCTTTCTTT
clone size: NA; J gene: TRBJ2-7; V gene: TRBV5-6; D gene: TRBD2; CDR3 protein: CASSLRTSGGYEQYF; CDR3 DNA: TGTGCCAGCAGCTTAAGGACTAGCGGGGGCTACGAGCAGTACTTC
clone size: NA; J gene: TRBJ2-2; V gene: TRBV12-5; D gene: TRBD2; CDR3 protein: CASGDRGLAGGTNTGELFF; CDR3 DNA: TGTGCTAGTGGGGATAGGGGACTAGCGGGGGGAACGAACACCGGGGAGCTGTTTTTT
clone size: NA; J gene: TRBJ1-4; V gene: TRBV18; D gene: TRBD1; CDR3 protein: CASSPQTGASGKLFF; CDR3 DNA: TGTGCCAGCTCACCGCAGACAGGGGCCAGTGGGAAACTGTTTTTT
clone size: NA; J gene: TRBJ2-3; V gene: TRBV18; D gene: NA; CDR3 protein: CASSPPAGPDTQYF; CDR3 DNA: TGTGCCAGCTCACCACCAGCAGGGCCAGATACGCAGTATTTT